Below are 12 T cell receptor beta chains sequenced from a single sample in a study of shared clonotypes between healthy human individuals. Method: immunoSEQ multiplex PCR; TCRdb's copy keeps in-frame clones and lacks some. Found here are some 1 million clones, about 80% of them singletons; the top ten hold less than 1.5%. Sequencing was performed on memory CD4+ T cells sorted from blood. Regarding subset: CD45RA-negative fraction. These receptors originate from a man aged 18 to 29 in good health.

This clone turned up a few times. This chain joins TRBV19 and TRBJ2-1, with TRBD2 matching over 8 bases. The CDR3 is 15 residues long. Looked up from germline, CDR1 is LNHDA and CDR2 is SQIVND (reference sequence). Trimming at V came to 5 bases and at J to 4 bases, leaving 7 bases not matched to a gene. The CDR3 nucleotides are TGTGCCAGTAGTCCACTAGCGGCGCCGTACAATGAGCAGTTCTTC. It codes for CASSPLAAPYNEQFF.

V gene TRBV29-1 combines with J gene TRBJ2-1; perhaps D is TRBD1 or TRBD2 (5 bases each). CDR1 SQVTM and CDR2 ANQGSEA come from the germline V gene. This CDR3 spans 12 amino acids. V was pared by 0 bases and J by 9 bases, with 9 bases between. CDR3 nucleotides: TGCAGCGTTGAAGATCGGGGACCTGAGCAGTTCTTC. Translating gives CSVEDRGPEQFF.

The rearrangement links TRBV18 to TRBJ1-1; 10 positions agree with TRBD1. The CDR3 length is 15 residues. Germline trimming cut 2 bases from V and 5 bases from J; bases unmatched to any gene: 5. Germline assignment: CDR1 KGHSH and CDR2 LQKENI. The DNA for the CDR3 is TGTGCCAGCTCACCATCGACAGGGGGCGAAACTGAAGCTTTCTTT. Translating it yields CASSPSTGGETEAFF. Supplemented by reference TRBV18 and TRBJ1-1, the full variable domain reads NAGVMQNPRHLVRRRGQEARLRCSPMKGHSHVYWYRQLPEEGLKFMVYLQKENIIDESGMPKERFSAEFPKEGPSILRIQQVVRGDSAAYFCASSPSTGGETEAFFGQGTRLTVV.

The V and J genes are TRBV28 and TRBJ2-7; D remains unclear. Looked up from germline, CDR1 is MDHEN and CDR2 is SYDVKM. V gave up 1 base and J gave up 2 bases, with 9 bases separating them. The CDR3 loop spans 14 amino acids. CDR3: CASSLYGETYEQYF. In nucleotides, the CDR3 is TGTGCCAGCAGTTTATACGGAGAAACCTACGAGCAGTACTTC.

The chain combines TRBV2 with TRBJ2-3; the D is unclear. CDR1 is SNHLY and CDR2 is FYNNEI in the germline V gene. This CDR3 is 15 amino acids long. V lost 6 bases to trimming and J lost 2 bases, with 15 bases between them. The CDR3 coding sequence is TGTGCCAGCAGGAATAAAAGGGATGCCACAGATACGCAGTATTTT. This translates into CASRNKRDATDTQYF.

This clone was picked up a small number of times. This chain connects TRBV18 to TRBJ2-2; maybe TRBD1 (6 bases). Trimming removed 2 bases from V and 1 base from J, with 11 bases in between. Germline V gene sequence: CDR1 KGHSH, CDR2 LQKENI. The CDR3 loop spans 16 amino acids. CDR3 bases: TGTGCCAGCTCACCAATTGGACAGAGGAACACCGGGGAGCTGTTTTTT. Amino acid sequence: CASSPIGQRNTGELFF.

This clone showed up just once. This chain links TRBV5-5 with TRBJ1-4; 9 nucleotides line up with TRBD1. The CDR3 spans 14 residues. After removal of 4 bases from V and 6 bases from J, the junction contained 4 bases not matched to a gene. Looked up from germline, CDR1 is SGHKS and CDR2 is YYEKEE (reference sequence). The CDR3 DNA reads TGTGCCAGCAGCGCAGGGACAGGGTATGAAAAACTGTTTTTT. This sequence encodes CASSAGTGYEKLFF. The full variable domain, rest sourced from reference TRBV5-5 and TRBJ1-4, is DAGVTQSPTHLIKTRGQQVTLRCSPISGHKSVSWYQQVLGQGPQFIFQYYEKEERGRGNFPDRFSARQFPNYSSELNVNALLLGDSALYLCASSAGTGYEKLFFGSGTQLSVL.

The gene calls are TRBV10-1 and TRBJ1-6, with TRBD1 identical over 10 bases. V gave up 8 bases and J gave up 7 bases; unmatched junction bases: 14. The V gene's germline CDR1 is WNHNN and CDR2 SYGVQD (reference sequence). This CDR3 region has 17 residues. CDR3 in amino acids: CASSDRGTEMPNSPLHF. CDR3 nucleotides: TGCGCCAGCTCGGACAGGGGGACAGAAATGCCCAATTCACCCCTCCACTTT.

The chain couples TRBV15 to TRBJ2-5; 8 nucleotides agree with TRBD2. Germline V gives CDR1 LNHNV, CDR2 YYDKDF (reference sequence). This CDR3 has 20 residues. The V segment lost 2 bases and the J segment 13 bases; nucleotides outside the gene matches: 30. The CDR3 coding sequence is TGTGCCACCAGCAGACCCCCGCCTCGGACAGCAGGGAGCTTAGCGGGGAGCAGGTACTTC. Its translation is CATSRPPPRTAGSLAGSRYF. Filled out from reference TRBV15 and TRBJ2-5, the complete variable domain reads DAMVIQNPRYQVTQFGKPVTLSCSQTLNHNVMYWYQQKSSQAPKLLFHYYDKDFNNEADTPDNFQSRRPNTSFCFLDIRSPGLGDTAMYLCATSRPPPRTAGSLAGSRYFGPGTRLLVL.

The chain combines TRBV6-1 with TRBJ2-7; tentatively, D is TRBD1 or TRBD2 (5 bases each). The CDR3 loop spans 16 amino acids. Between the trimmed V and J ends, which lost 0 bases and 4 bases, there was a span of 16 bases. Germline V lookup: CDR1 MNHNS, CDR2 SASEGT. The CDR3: CASSEAGTEVHYEQYF. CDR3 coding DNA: TGTGCCAGCAGTGAAGCTGGGACGGAGGTGCATTACGAGCAGTACTTC.

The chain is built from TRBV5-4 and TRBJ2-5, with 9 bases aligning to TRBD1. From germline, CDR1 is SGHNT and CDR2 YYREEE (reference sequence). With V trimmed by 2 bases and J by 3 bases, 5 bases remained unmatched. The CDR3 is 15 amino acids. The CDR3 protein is CASSFEGTGKETQYF. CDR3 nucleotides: TGTGCCAGCAGCTTCGAGGGGACAGGGAAAGAGACCCAGTACTTC.

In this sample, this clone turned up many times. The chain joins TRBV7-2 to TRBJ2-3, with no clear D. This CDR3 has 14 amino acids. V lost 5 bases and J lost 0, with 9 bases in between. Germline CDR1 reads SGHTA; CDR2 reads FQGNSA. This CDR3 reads CASSPTHSTDTQYF. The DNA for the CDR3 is TGTGCCAGCAGCCCGACCCATAGCACAGATACGCAGTATTTT. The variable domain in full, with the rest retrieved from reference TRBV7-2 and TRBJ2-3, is GAGVSQSPSNKVTEKGKDVELRCDPISGHTALYWYRQSLGQGLEFLIYFQGNSAPDKSGLPSDRFSAERTGGSVSTLTIQRTQQEDSAVYLCASSPTHSTDTQYFGPGTRLTVL.